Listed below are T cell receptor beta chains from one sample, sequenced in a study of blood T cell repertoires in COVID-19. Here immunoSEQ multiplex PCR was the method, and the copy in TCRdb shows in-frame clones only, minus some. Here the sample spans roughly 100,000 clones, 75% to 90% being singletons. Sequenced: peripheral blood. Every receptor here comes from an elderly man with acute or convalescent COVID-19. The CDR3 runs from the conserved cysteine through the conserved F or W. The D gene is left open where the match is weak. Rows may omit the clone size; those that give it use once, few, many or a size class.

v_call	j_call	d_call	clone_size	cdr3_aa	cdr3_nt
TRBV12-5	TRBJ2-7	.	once	CASGSDYEQYF	TGTGCTAGTGGTAGCGATTACGAGCAGTACTTC
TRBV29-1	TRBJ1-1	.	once	CSVEGRAVGTEAFF	TGCAGCGTTGAGGGGAGAGCGGTTGGCACTGAAGCTTTCTTT
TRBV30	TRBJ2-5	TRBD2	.	CAWRVAGVETQYF	TGTGCCTGGAGGGTAGCGGGAGTAGAGACCCAGTACTTC
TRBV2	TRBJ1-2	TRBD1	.	CASSYSDRAYGYTF	TGTGCCAGCAGTTATTCGGACAGGGCCTATGGCTACACCTTC
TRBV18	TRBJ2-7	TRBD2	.	CASSQGLAGRVEQYF	TGTGCCAGCTCCCAGGGACTAGCGGGAAGAGTCGAGCAGTACTTC
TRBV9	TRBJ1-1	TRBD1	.	CASSGSGQANTEAFF	TGTGCCAGCAGCGGATCGGGACAGGCGAACACTGAAGCTTTCTTT
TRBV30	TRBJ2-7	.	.	CAWSGNPGEQYF	TGTGCCTGGAGTGGAAATCCGGGGGAGCAGTACTTC
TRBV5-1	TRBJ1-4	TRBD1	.	CASSFGQAATNEKLFF	TGCGCCAGCAGCTTCGGACAGGCCGCAACTAATGAAAAACTGTTTTTT
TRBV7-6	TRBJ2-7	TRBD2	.	CASSLRFGLAGGEQYF	TGTGCCAGCAGCTTAAGATTTGGGCTAGCGGGAGGCGAGCAGTACTTC
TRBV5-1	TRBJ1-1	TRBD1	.	CASSLSTGPTEAFF	TGCGCCAGCAGCTTATCGACAGGGCCCACTGAAGCTTTCTTT
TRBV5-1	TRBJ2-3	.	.	CASSPKTGRSTDTQYF	TGCGCCAGCAGCCCCAAGACAGGACGTAGCACAGATACGCAGTATTTT
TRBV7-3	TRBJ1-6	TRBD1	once	CASSFRDSLNSPLHF	TGTGCCAGCAGCTTCCGGGACAGCCTCAATTCACCCCTCCACTTT
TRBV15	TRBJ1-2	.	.	CATSRDRARGYTF	TGTGCCACCAGCAGAGACAGGGCGCGCGGCTACACCTTC
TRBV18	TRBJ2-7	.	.	CASSPGQTYEQYF	TGTGCCAGCTCACCGGGGCAGACCTACGAGCAGTACTTC
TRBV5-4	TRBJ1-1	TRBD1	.	CASSLAGGQGARTAFF	TGTGCCAGCAGCTTGGCCGGGGGACAGGGGGCGCGGACAGCTTTCTTT
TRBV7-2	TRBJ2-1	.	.	CASSIALIGSNEQFF	TGTGCCAGCAGCATCGCCCTCATTGGGAGCAATGAGCAGTTCTTC
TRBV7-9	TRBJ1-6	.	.	CASSHDRPSSYNSPLHF	TGTGCCAGCAGTCACGACAGGCCGAGCTCCTATAATTCACCCCTCCACTTT
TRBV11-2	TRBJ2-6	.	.	CASSLGAGLSGANVLTF	TGTGCCAGCAGCTTAGGGGCAGGCTTATCTGGGGCCAACGTCCTGACTTTC
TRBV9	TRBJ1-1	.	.	CASSVAARAGNTEAFF	TGTGCCAGCAGCGTAGCGGCAAGGGCGGGGAACACTGAAGCTTTCTTT
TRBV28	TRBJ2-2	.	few	CASTPQGYTGELFF	TGTGCCAGCACTCCCCAGGGTTACACCGGGGAGCTGTTTTTT
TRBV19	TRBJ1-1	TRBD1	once	CASSITGVRNTEAFF	TGTGCCAGTAGTATAACAGGGGTTCGGAACACTGAAGCTTTCTTT
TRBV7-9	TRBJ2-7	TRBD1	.	CASSLGQGLGPEQYF	TGTGCCAGCAGCTTAGGACAGGGGCTAGGTCCCGAGCAGTACTTC
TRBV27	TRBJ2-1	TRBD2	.	CASRFRGAGAVGNEQFF	TGTGCCAGCAGATTCAGGGGAGCGGGAGCGGTGGGCAATGAGCAGTTCTTC
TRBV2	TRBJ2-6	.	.	CASTPRGGASSGANVLTF	TGTGCCAGCACCCCAAGGGGGGGTGCTAGCTCTGGGGCCAACGTCCTGACTTTC
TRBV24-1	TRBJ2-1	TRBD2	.	CATSDRAGGPAEQFF	TGTGCCACCAGTGATAGAGCGGGAGGCCCCGCTGAGCAGTTCTTC
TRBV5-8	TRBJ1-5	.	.	CASSLRLGVQPQHF	TGTGCCAGCAGCTTGCGGCTAGGGGTTCAGCCCCAGCATTTT
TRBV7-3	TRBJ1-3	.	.	CASSLTGQGSGNTIYF	TGTGCCAGCAGCTTAACGGGGCAGGGAAGTGGAAACACCATATATTTT
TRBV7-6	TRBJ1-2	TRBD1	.	CASSLAGQGDYGYTF	TGTGCCAGCAGCTTAGCGGGACAGGGCGACTATGGCTACACCTTC
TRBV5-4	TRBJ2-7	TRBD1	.	CASSLTGTGTYEQYF	TGTGCCAGCAGCTTGACCGGGACAGGGACGTACGAGCAGTACTTC
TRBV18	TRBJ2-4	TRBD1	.	CASSPPVRTGENIQYF	TGTGCCAGCTCACCACCGGTTCGGACAGGGGAAAACATTCAGTACTTC
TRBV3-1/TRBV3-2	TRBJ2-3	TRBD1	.	CASSQYHPTGDLTDTQYF	TGTGCCAGCAGCCAATATCACCCGACAGGGGATCTCACAGATACGCAGTATTTT
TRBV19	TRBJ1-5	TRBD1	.	CASKSNPNRGPSSNQPQHF	TGTGCCAGTAAAAGCAATCCGAACAGGGGACCCTCGTCCAATCAGCCCCAGCATTTT
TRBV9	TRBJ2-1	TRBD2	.	CASSQSGSSYNEQFF	TGTGCCAGCAGCCAGAGCGGGAGTTCCTACAATGAGCAGTTCTTC
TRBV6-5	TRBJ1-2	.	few	CASRFRTADYGYTF	TGTGCCAGCAGGTTCCGGACAGCCGACTATGGCTACACCTTC
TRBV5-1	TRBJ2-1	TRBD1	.	CASSLAAGGSYNEQFF	TGCGCCAGCAGCTTGGCCGCAGGGGGCTCCTACAATGAGCAGTTCTTC
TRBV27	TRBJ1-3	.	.	CASSLTALSGNTIYF	TGTGCCAGCAGTTTGACAGCTCTCTCTGGAAACACCATATATTTT
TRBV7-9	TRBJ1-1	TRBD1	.	CASSLDGGGKEAFF	TGTGCCAGCAGCTTAGATGGAGGGGGCAAAGAAGCTTTCTTT
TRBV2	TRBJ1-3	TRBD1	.	CASQRTGAMNTIYF	TGTGCCAGCCAGAGGACAGGGGCGATGAACACCATATATTTT
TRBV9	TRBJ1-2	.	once	CASSVRVIYGYTF	TGTGCCAGCAGCGTCAGGGTTATCTATGGCTACACCTTC
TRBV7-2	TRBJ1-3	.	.	CASSLAGDISGNTIYF	TGTGCCAGCAGCTTAGCAGGGGACATCTCTGGAAACACCATATATTTT
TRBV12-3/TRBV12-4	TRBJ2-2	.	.	CASSDPGELFF	TGTGCCAGCAGCGATCCAGGAGAGCTGTTTTTT
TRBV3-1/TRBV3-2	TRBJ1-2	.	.	CASSQTGIYNYGYTF	TGTGCCAGCAGCCAAACCGGGATCTATAACTATGGCTACACCTTC
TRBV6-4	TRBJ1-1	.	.	CASRAQEGLDTEAFF	TGTGCCAGCAGGGCCCAGGAGGGCCTAGACACTGAAGCTTTCTTT
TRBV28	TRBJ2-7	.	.	CATPGNEQYF	TGTGCCACCCCCGGGAACGAGCAGTACTTC
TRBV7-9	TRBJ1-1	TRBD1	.	CASSLDRNSEAFF	TGTGCCAGCAGCTTGGACAGGAACTCTGAAGCTTTCTTT
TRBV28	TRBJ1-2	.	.	CASSSGQNYGYTF	TGTGCCAGCAGTTCCGGTCAAAACTATGGCTACACCTTC
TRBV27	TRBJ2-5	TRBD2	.	CASSPSSPLPGLAGGIQETQYF	TGTGCCAGCAGTCCCTCTTCCCCCCTGCCCGGACTAGCGGGGGGGATCCAAGAGACCCAGTACTTC
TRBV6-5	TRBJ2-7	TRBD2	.	CASRDSGSGSEQYF	TGTGCCAGCAGAGATAGCGGGAGTGGCAGCGAGCAGTACTTC
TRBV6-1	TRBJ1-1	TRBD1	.	CASSDRAGGHTEAFF	TGTGCCAGCAGTGATAGGGCAGGGGGGCACACTGAAGCTTTCTTT